The next 19 T cell receptor beta chains were all read from a single sample in a study of T cell responses to AZD1222 COVID-19 vaccine. Using immunoSEQ multiplex PCR, the repertoire was profiled, and TCRdb retains in-frame clones only, with some absent. The table shows roughly 150,000 clones, with 90% occurring only once. The sequences come from peripheral blood, collected 28 days after the second AZD1222 dose. The receptors come from an adult who received the AZD1222 COVID-19 vaccine.

The V gene is TRBV5-8, the J gene TRBJ2-3, with no clear D. Germline V gene sequence: CDR1 SGHTS, CDR2 YDEGEE. V shed 0 bases and J shed 2 bases, with 13 bases lying between them. The CDR3 runs 16 residues. The CDR3 sequence: CASSLAPARATDTQYF. Here the CDR3 DNA reads TGTGCCAGCAGCTTGGCCCCGGCCCGAGCCACAGATACGCAGTATTTT.

The chain joins TRBV14 to TRBJ2-5; D is ambiguous. Trimming took 1 base from V and 2 from J, leaving 14 bases between them. There are 16 residues in the CDR3. In germline, CDR1 is SGHDN, CDR2 FVKESK. The CDR3 loop reads CASSQGRNRLQETQYF. The CDR3 nucleotides are TGTGCCAGCAGCCAAGGACGAAACAGACTTCAAGAGACCCAGTACTTC.

The chain couples TRBV6-6 to TRBJ1-5; TRBD1 aligns across 7 bases. Germline CDR1 is MNHNY and CDR2 is SVGAGI (reference sequence). With V trimmed by 5 bases and J by 2 bases, 6 bases remained unmatched. This CDR3 comprises 15 residues. The DNA of the CDR3 is TGTGCCAGCAGTCCCGGGACAGAGGGCAATCAGCCCCAGCATTTT. It specifies CASSPGTEGNQPQHF.

This rearrangement joins TRBV10-3 to TRBJ2-7; 7 bases match TRBD1. From germline, CDR1 is ENHRY and CDR2 SYGVKD. The CDR3 is 13 amino acids. The V segment lost 4 bases and the J segment 4 bases; nucleotides outside the gene matches: 4. In DNA, the CDR3 is TGTGCCATCAGTGGGACAGGAAATTACGAGCAGTACTTC. Protein: CAISGTGNYEQYF.

The sample holds one count of this clone. The chain couples TRBV28 to TRBJ2-7; perhaps TRBD2 as D (6 bases). This CDR3 comprises 16 residues. V lost 7 bases and J 1 base, leaving 20 bases between the germline ends. Germline V lookup: CDR1 MDHEN, CDR2 SYDVKM. The CDR3 DNA follows: TGTGCCAGCAACTCCGTTGGGAGCGGGCCTTCCTACGAGCAGTACTTC. Translating gives CASNSVGSGPSYEQYF.

The V call is TRBV6-5, the J call TRBJ1-4, with TRBD1 matching over 9 bases. The CDR3 sequence is 13 residues long. The germline gives CDR1 MNHEY, CDR2 SVGAGI. Trimming removed 6 bases from V and 8 bases from J; junction bases left unmatched: 4. CDR3 in amino acids: CASSGTGQEKLFF. The CDR3, as DNA: TGTGCCAGCAGCGGGACAGGGCAGGAAAAACTGTTTTTT.

The chain joins TRBV5-4 to TRBJ2-7; 10 bases map to TRBD1. The CDR3 is 14 amino acids. V lost 4 bases and J lost 7; bases outside the gene matches: 8. Germline lookup yields CDR1 SGHNT and CDR2 YYREEE (reference sequence). CDR3 nucleotide sequence: TGTGCCAGCAGCGGCCGGGACAGGGGCTCTGAGCAGTACTTC. Protein product: CASSGRDRGSEQYF.

The chain uses TRBV19 and TRBJ1-5, with 10 bases matching TRBD1. The trim removed 3 bases at V and 0 bases at J, leaving 14 bases unmatched. The germline V gene encodes CDR1 LNHDA and CDR2 SQIVND (reference sequence). This CDR3 is 20 amino acids long. The CDR3 DNA reads as TGTGCCAGTAGTATCGAACCCGGGACAGGGGTATCATATAGCAATCAGCCCCAGCATTTT. Translation: CASSIEPGTGVSYSNQPQHF.

The J gene is TRBJ2-2, the V gene TRBV6-5; D may match TRBD1 or TRBD2 (5 bases each). The germline gives CDR1 MNHEY, CDR2 SVGAGI. Trimming left V 6 bases short and J 4 bases short, with 15 bases between. CDR3 length: 15 amino acids. The CDR3 nucleotides are TGTGCCAGCAGGGCTTGGGGACGGAGCACCGGGGAGCTGTTTTTT. It is translated as CASRAWGRSTGELFF.

The chain has TRBV6-5 and TRBJ2-7; weak D call: TRBD1 (5 bases). This CDR3 has 13 amino acids. Trimming pared 6 bases from V and 6 bases from J, leaving 15 bases between. From germline, CDR1 is MNHEY and CDR2 SVGAGI. This CDR3 is CASSRDSRGEQYF. The CDR3 DNA follows: TGTGCCAGCAGCAGAGACAGTAGAGGCGAGCAGTACTTC.

This clone was found a few times. The CDR3 spells CASSLRDTYEQYF. DNA of the CDR3: TGCGCCAGCAGCTTACGGGACACCTACGAGCAGTACTTC. The chain joins TRBV5-1 to TRBJ2-7; maybe TRBD1 (6 bases). The V end was cut by 2 bases, the J end by 2 bases, with 8 bases between. Germline V gene data show CDR1 as SGHRS and CDR2 as YFSETQ. CDR3 size: 13 residues.

The table lists this clone with a count of one. The chain carries TRBV2 and TRBJ1-2; a weak D match, TRBD1 (5 bases). The CDR3 runs to 13 residues. The ends were cut back, 5 bases at V and 11 bases at J, with 18 bases in the middle. CDR1 is SNHLY, CDR2 FYNNEI, per germline. The CDR3 bases are TGTGCCAGCAGTACCGGATTTAGCCGGGGGTACACCTTC. Encoded protein: CASSTGFSRGYTF.

The chain combines TRBV7-2 with TRBJ2-3, with 8 bases identical to TRBD2. The V segment lost 2 bases and the J segment 3 bases; nucleotides outside the gene matches: 13. Germline V gene sequence: CDR1 SGHTA, CDR2 FQGNSA. This CDR3 is 18 amino acids long. This CDR3 reads CASSLTLGTSFWTDTQYF. CDR3 sequence (DNA): TGTGCCAGCAGCTTAACTCTAGGGACTAGTTTTTGGACAGATACGCAGTATTTT.

The CDR3, as DNA: TGTGCCAGCAGTTTAGACCTAACAGGGTTTCAGTACTTC. It codes for CASSLDLTGFQYF. The chain couples TRBV12-3 or TRBV12-4 to TRBJ2-7; TRBD1 might be the D (6 bases). The V gene lost 1 base and the J gene lost 10 bases, with 14 bases spanning the gap. This CDR3 spans 13 amino acids.

The CDR3 is CASSLGHQGGIQYF. In DNA, the CDR3 is TGTGCCAGCAGTTTGGGTCACCAAGGGGGAATTCAGTACTTC. The chain employs TRBV28 and TRBJ2-4; TRBD1 is a possible D gene (6 bases). This CDR3 is built from 14 residues. Trimming took 3 bases from V and 10 from J, leaving 16 bases between them. In germline, CDR1 is MDHEN, CDR2 SYDVKM.

The J gene is TRBJ1-3, the V gene TRBV5-6, with a weak D call TRBD1 (5 bases). Germline CDR1 SGHDT, CDR2 YYEEEE. The V and J ends lost 0 bases and 0 bases respectively, with 10 bases between them. The CDR3 runs to 16 residues. The CDR3 coding sequence is TGTGCCAGCAGCTTGGGACAGCCTAGCTCTGGAAACACCATATATTTT. Protein product: CASSLGQPSSGNTIYF.

The V gene is TRBV9, the J gene TRBJ2-2; D gene unclear. With 4 bases removed from V and 1 base from J, the gap between germline ends came to 17 bases. The CDR3 loop spans 17 amino acids. From germline, CDR1 is SGDLS and CDR2 YYNGEE. DNA of the CDR3: TGTGCCAGCAGCATAAAGCACCGGGCCCTGAACACCGGGGAGCTGTTTTTT. Its protein is CASSIKHRALNTGELFF. The full variable domain, in which reference TRBV9 and TRBJ2-2 provide the parts outside the CDR3, is DSGVTQTPKHLITATGQRVTLRCSPRSGDLSVYWYQQSLDQGLQFLIQYYNGEERAKGNILERFSAQQFPDLHSELNLSSLELGDSALYFCASSIKHRALNTGELFFGEGSRLTVL.

For the CDR3, the DNA is TGCGCCAGCAGTAAACACCGTGATAATTCACCCCTCCACTTT. Its protein is CASSKHRDNSPLHF. The chain uses TRBV10-2 and TRBJ1-6; D is undetermined. Trimming took off 5 bases at V and 5 bases at J, with 10 bases between the two ends. This CDR3 region has 14 residues. Germline CDR1 and CDR2: WSHSY and SAAADI.

The V and J genes are TRBV6-5 and TRBJ1-2; 7 bases align to TRBD1. Germline V lookup: CDR1 MNHEY, CDR2 SVGAGI. Trimming removed 6 bases from V and 3 bases from J; junction bases left unmatched: 4. CDR3 length: 13 amino acids. The CDR3: CASSKTGDYGYTF. Written as DNA, the CDR3 is TGTGCCAGCAGCAAAACAGGGGACTATGGCTACACCTTC.